What follows are 6 T cell receptor beta chains derived from one specimen sequenced in a study of cytomegalovirus exposure and HLA in healthy donors. Method: immunoSEQ multiplex PCR; TCRdb's copy keeps in-frame clones and lacks some. The profile shows around 120,000 clones, roughly 90% of them singletons. What was sequenced was PBMCs. The source is a woman younger than 35 in good health and CMV-seropositive.

The V gene is TRBV6-5, the J gene TRBJ1-2, with 9 bases identical to TRBD1. V shed 6 bases, J shed 3 bases, and the junction held 8 bases outside the gene matches. CDR3 length equals 15 residues. Germline V CDR1 and CDR2: MNHEY, SVGAGI. Written as DNA, the CDR3 is TGTGCCAGCAGGCCTGGACAGGGGCCCTACTATGGCTACACCTTC. It codes for CASRPGQGPYYGYTF.

The chain links TRBV18 to TRBJ2-7; the match to TRBD1 covers 7 bases. J lost 12 bases, V lost 3 bases, and 17 bases had no gene match. Germline-derived CDR1 and CDR2 are KGHSH and LQKENI. The CDR3 runs to 15 residues. CDR3 in DNA: TGTGCCAGCTCACCCACCGGGACAGCCGATTACGAGAGGTACTTC. The encoded protein is CASSPTGTADYERYF.

This clone occurred a few times. The chain carries TRBV6-5 and TRBJ1-2; TRBD1 matches at 7 bases. There are 13 residues in the CDR3. V shed 7 bases and J 6 bases; nucleotides not matched to a gene: 8. Germline-derived CDR1 and CDR2 are MNHEY and SVGAGI. The CDR3 here is CASTRDRINGYTF. The DNA of the CDR3 is TGTGCCAGCACCAGGGACAGAATTAATGGCTACACCTTC.

V gene TRBV6-6 combines with J gene TRBJ2-3; no definite D call. With 7 bases removed from V and 4 bases from J, the gap between germline ends came to 15 bases. CDR3 length: 14 residues. The germline V gene encodes CDR1 MNHNY and CDR2 SVGAGI (reference sequence). CDR3 DNA sequence: TGTGCCAGCACCCCCGAGCCTGTGGCAGATACGCAGTATTTT. Amino acid sequence: CASTPEPVADTQYF.

J is TRBJ1-1 and V is TRBV9, with TRBD1 identical over 7 bases. V gave up 6 bases and J gave up 0 bases; unmatched junction bases: 8. The CDR3 covers 15 residues. Germline-derived CDR1 and CDR2 are SGDLS and YYNGEE. The CDR3 DNA follows: TGTGCCAGCACCCCCGGGGGACAGATGAACACTGAAGCTTTCTTT. Translated, it gives CASTPGGQMNTEAFF. Supplemented by reference TRBV9 and TRBJ1-1, the full variable domain reads DSGVTQTPKHLITATGQRVTLRCSPRSGDLSVYWYQQSLDQGLQFLIQYYNGEERAKGNILERFSAQQFPDLHSELNLSSLELGDSALYFCASTPGGQMNTEAFFGQGTRLTVV.

V is TRBV7-8 and J is TRBJ1-2; 9 nucleotides match TRBD1. The CDR3 length is 15 residues. Losses at the gene ends were 2 bases for V and 6 bases for J; bases not matched to a gene: 7. Per germline, CDR1 SGHVS and CDR2 FQNEAQ. The CDR3 nucleotides read TGTGCCAGCAGCTTATTGGGACAGGGTTTTAATGGCTACACCTTC. Translated, it gives CASSLLGQGFNGYTF.